What follows are 27 T cell receptor beta chains derived from one specimen sequenced in a study of cytomegalovirus exposure and HLA in healthy donors. PCR involved 60 Vbeta and 13 Jbeta primers. Measured with immunoSEQ multiplex PCR; TCRdb has only the in-frame clones, and not every one. The sample holds about 120,000 clones, over 70% seen once. Sequenced: PBMCs. The receptors originated from a young man in good health and CMV-seropositive.

V and J are TRBV7-6 and TRBJ1-1; TRBD1 matches at 7 bases. The CDR3 loop spans 13 amino acids. V shed 8 bases and J 3 bases; nucleotides not matched to a gene: 6. The germline CDR1 and CDR2 sequences are SGHVS and FNYEAQ. CDR3 nucleotides: TGTGCCAGCTCCCAGGGGGGTTACACTGAAGCTTTCTTT. Protein product: CASSQGGYTEAFF.

The rearrangement links TRBV11-2 to TRBJ2-3; maybe TRBD1 (6 bases). V shed 2 bases and J shed 0 bases, with 9 bases lying between them. The CDR3 totals 15 residues. CDR1 SGHAT and CDR2 FQNNGV come from the germline V gene. CDR3 loop: CASSLRGQSTDTQYF. The CDR3 DNA reads as TGTGCCAGCAGCTTACGGGGACAAAGCACAGATACGCAGTATTTT.

The chain carries TRBV30 and TRBJ2-5; D perhaps matches TRBD1 (6 bases). Trimming took 4 bases from V and 2 from J, leaving 11 bases between them. The germline CDR1 and CDR2 sequences are GTSNPN and SVGIG (reference sequence). The CDR3 is 13 amino acids. The CDR3 spells CAWIEGVQETQYF. CDR3 sequence (DNA): TGTGCCTGGATCGAGGGGGTACAAGAGACCCAGTACTTC.

The genes are TRBV5-5 and TRBJ2-7, with TRBD1 matching over 10 bases. Per the germline V gene, CDR1 is SGHKS and CDR2 is YYEKEE (reference sequence). Losses at the gene ends were 0 bases for V and 3 bases for J; bases not matched to a gene: 6. The CDR3 is 16 amino acids. The CDR3 region has the DNA TGTGCCAGCAGCTTGGGGGGGACAGGGGTTCACTACGAGCAGTACTTC. Protein sequence: CASSLGGTGVHYEQYF.

The genes are TRBV4-3 and TRBJ2-3; 8 bases are shared with TRBD2. Germline assignment: CDR1 LGHNA and CDR2 YSLEER. J lost 5 bases, V lost 0 bases, and 19 bases had no gene match. The CDR3 has 20 residues. CDR3 sequence (DNA): TGCGCCAGCAGCCAAGACATGATTGGGCCTCTTAGCGGGATGAGAGATACGCAGTATTTT. Residues: CASSQDMIGPLSGMRDTQYF.

The rearrangement uses TRBV6-5 and TRBJ1-6, with 7 nucleotides matching TRBD1. There are 14 residues in the CDR3. Germline-derived CDR1 and CDR2 are MNHEY and SVGAGI. V shed 6 bases, J shed 3 bases, and the junction held 2 bases outside the gene matches. The CDR3 spells CASSRQGYNSPLHF. CDR3 DNA sequence: TGTGCCAGCAGCCGACAGGGCTATAATTCACCCCTCCACTTT.

The CDR3 spells CASSGQGQPQHF. CDR3 coding DNA: TGTGCCAGCAGTGGACAGGGGCAGCCCCAGCATTTT. The chain carries TRBV27 and TRBJ1-5; 9 nucleotides match TRBD1. The germline gives CDR1 MNHEY, CDR2 SMNVEV (reference sequence). CDR3 length: 12 residues. The ends lost 5 bases at V and 7 bases at J; junction bases unmatched: 0.

The count of this clone is one. The V and J genes are TRBV5-1 and TRBJ2-5; 7 bases map to TRBD2. The CDR3 length is 13 residues. Germline assignment: CDR1 SGHRS and CDR2 YFSETQ. With V trimmed by 4 bases and J by 5 bases, 5 bases remained unmatched. CDR3 coding DNA: TGCGCCAGCAGCCTCGTGGGGGGGGAGACCCAGTACTTC. Protein product: CASSLVGGETQYF.

The gene calls are TRBV19 and TRBJ1-1; D possibly corresponds to TRBD1 (6 bases). This CDR3 contains 14 residues. The germline CDR1 and CDR2 sequences are LNHDA and SQIVND (reference sequence). The V end was cut by 9 bases, the J end by 1 base, with 15 bases between. The CDR3 coding sequence is TGTGCCAGCCGGACAGACGAACAGAACACTGAAGCTTTCTTT. It encodes CASRTDEQNTEAFF.

Points on this clone: The identical CDR3 is also encoded by other nucleotide sequences in the sample. This sequence joins TRBV7-7 and TRBJ2-5; D unresolved. V was clipped by 6 bases and J by 2 bases, with 10 bases between them. CDR3 size: 13 residues. The V gene's germline CDR1 is SSHAT and CDR2 FNYEAQ (reference sequence). The CDR3 loop is CASSLLQQETQYF. DNA of the CDR3: TGTGCCAGCAGTTTGTTACAGCAAGAGACCCAGTACTTC.

The chain has TRBV5-5 and TRBJ2-7; 9 nucleotides match TRBD1. J lost 3 bases, V lost 2 bases, and 6 bases had no gene match. CDR3 size: 15 residues. Germline-derived CDR1 and CDR2 are SGHKS and YYEKEE (reference sequence). The CDR3 is CASSFPGQGVYEQYF. The CDR3 DNA reads TGTGCCAGCAGCTTCCCGGGACAGGGTGTCTACGAGCAGTACTTC.

V usage is TRBV27 and J usage is TRBJ2-1, with 7 bases fitting TRBD1. J lost 4 bases, V lost 2 bases, and 14 bases had no gene match. There are 18 residues in the CDR3. CDR1 and CDR2 (germline): MNHEY, SMNVEV (reference sequence). The DNA of the CDR3 is TGTGCCAGCAGTTTAGGGGATAAACAGGGGTTCTCGTACAATGAGCAGTTCTTC. As protein: CASSLGDKQGFSYNEQFF.

This clone occurred once. V is TRBV5-6 and J is TRBJ2-1; no reliable D call. This CDR3 region has 13 residues. The V and J ends lost 3 bases and 4 bases respectively, with 8 bases between them. The V gene's germline CDR1 is SGHDT and CDR2 YYEEEE. CDR3 in amino acids: CASSSSAYNEQFF. The CDR3 bases are TGTGCCAGCAGCTCTTCAGCGTACAATGAGCAGTTCTTC.

The chain joins TRBV29-1 to TRBJ2-3, with 12 bases lining up with TRBD2. The length of the CDR3 is 15 residues. V was clipped by 6 bases and J by 2 bases; unmatched bases: 6. Germline assignment: CDR1 SQVTM and CDR2 ANQGSEA. The CDR3 is CSVQTSGGPTDTQYF. In nucleotides, the CDR3 is TGCAGCGTGCAGACTAGCGGGGGTCCCACAGATACGCAGTATTTT.

The chain employs TRBV5-6 and TRBJ2-5, with 12 bases that match TRBD2. Germline V gene lookup returns CDR1 SGHDT and CDR2 YYEEEE. The CDR3 covers 15 residues. Trimming cost V 3 bases and J 6 bases; bases outside gene matches: 6. As DNA, the CDR3 is TGTGCCAGCAGCTCTAGCGGGGGGGCCATGAAGACCCAGTACTTC. It specifies CASSSSGGAMKTQYF.

About this clone itself: At one boundary the junction diverges from the germline segment, which might be a read error. This chain connects TRBV19 to TRBJ2-1; no firm D call. CDR1 is LNHDA, CDR2 SQIVND, per germline (reference sequence). There are 11 residues in the CDR3. CDR3 DNA: TGTGCCAGTGGTATCGGGAATGAGCAGTTCTTC. Its translation is CASGIGNEQFF.

With respect to this clone: Germline is not matched at one junction end, which may reflect a read error. The chain combines TRBV7-7 with TRBJ2-2, with TRBD1 matching over 7 bases. This CDR3 has 17 residues. Germline lookup yields CDR1 SSHAT and CDR2 FNYEAQ (reference sequence). CDR3 DNA: TGTGCTAGCAGCTTAGGACCACGACAGGGTGACACCGGGGAGCTGTTTTTT. As protein: CASSLGPRQGDTGELFF.

This sequence joins TRBV20-1 and TRBJ2-7; perhaps TRBD2 as D (5 bases). The CDR3 runs to 11 residues. The germline V and J ends were trimmed by 1 base and 6 bases, with 7 bases remaining between them. Per the germline V gene, CDR1 is DFQATT and CDR2 is SNEGSKA (reference sequence). CDR3 sequence: CSARAGVEQYF. CDR3 DNA: TGCAGTGCTAGAGCCGGGGTCGAGCAGTACTTC.

This chain uses TRBV7-8 with TRBJ1-6; D unresolved. The ends were cut back, 1 base at V and 4 bases at J, with 8 bases in the middle. The CDR3 covers 15 residues. Germline V gene lookup returns CDR1 SGHVS and CDR2 FQNEAQ. CDR3 DNA: TGTGCCAGCAGCTTAGGTTCAGGATATAATTCACCCCTCCACTTT. Protein sequence: CASSLGSGYNSPLHF.

The J gene is TRBJ2-7, the V gene TRBV10-1, with 7 bases lining up with TRBD2. CDR1 WNHNN and CDR2 SYGVQD come from the germline V gene (reference sequence). V lost 3 bases to trimming and J lost 2 bases; unmatched junction nucleotides: 4. The CDR3 loop spans 14 amino acids. The CDR3 loop reads CASSEAGKAYEQYF. The DNA of the CDR3 is TGCGCCAGCAGTGAAGCGGGAAAAGCCTACGAGCAGTACTTC.

This clone was seen more than once but under ten times. The rearrangement joins TRBV25-1 to TRBJ1-1; no reliable D call. The CDR3 has 13 residues. The germline CDR1 and CDR2 sequences are MGHDK and SYGVNS. The ends were cut back, 2 bases at V and 4 bases at J, with 8 bases in the middle. The CDR3 sequence is CASSEDGSTEAFF. CDR3 DNA: TGTGCCAGCAGTGAAGACGGGAGCACTGAAGCTTTCTTT. The whole variable domain, remainder taken from reference TRBV25-1 and TRBJ1-1, is EADIYQTPRYLVIGTGKKITLECSQTMGHDKMYWYQQDPGMELHLIHYSYGVNSTEKGDLSSESTVSRIRTEHFPLTLESARPSHTSQYLCASSEDGSTEAFFGQGTRLTVV.

The chain employs TRBV18 and TRBJ2-1; 9 bases line up with TRBD1. Germline values: CDR1 KGHSH, CDR2 LQKENI. The CDR3 totals 20 residues. Losses at the gene ends were 0 bases for V and 0 bases for J; bases not matched to a gene: 12. The CDR3 bases are TGTGCCAGCTCACCACCCTCCGGGACAGGGCAACCCATCTCCTACAATGAGCAGTTCTTC. Its translation is CASSPPSGTGQPISYNEQFF.

The J gene is TRBJ1-1, the V gene TRBV20-1; D not certain. The germline CDR1 and CDR2 sequences are DFQATT and SNEGSKA (reference sequence). The CDR3 runs 11 residues. CDR3 nucleotide sequence: TGCTCGAGCCGGAGGCGCACTGAAGCTTTCTTT. It encodes CSSRRRTEAFF.

This clone was recorded once. CDR3: CAISEQGAEGNQPQHF. The CDR3 DNA is TGTGCCATCAGTGAACAGGGGGCTGAGGGCAATCAGCCCCAGCATTTT. This chain joins TRBV10-3 and TRBJ1-5; TRBD1 agrees at 9 bases. The CDR3 contains 16 residues. CDR1 and CDR2 from the germline V gene are ENHRY and SYGVKD. Trimming removed 3 bases from V and 2 bases from J; junction bases left unmatched: 5.

This chain uses TRBV7-2 with TRBJ1-2; 7 nucleotides align to TRBD1. With V trimmed by 0 bases and J by 7 bases, 5 bases remained unmatched. The CDR3 length is 14 residues. Per the germline V gene, CDR1 is SGHTA and CDR2 is FQGNSA. DNA of the CDR3: TGTGCCAGCAGCTTAGCAACAGGGGTTAGTGGCTACACCTTC. Amino acids: CASSLATGVSGYTF.

This clone has a single count. CDR3 in DNA: TGTGCCAGCAGTTCATTGTTTGGGCGGCGGGACGAGCAGTACTTC. Its translation: CASSSLFGRRDEQYF. This rearrangement joins TRBV27 to TRBJ2-7; TRBD2 is a possible D gene (5 bases). The CDR3 runs 15 residues. The germline V gene has CDR1 MNHEY and CDR2 SMNVEV (reference sequence). V lost 4 bases and J 5 bases, leaving 18 bases between the germline ends.

The chain carries TRBV7-6 and TRBJ2-1; D gene ambiguous. Trimming stripped 5 bases from V and 4 bases from J, with 9 bases between. The CDR3 loop spans 13 amino acids. Germline V gene data show CDR1 as SGHVS and CDR2 as FNYEAQ. This CDR3 is CASSPSPYNEQFF. The CDR3 coding sequence is TGTGCCAGCAGCCCGAGCCCATACAATGAGCAGTTCTTC.